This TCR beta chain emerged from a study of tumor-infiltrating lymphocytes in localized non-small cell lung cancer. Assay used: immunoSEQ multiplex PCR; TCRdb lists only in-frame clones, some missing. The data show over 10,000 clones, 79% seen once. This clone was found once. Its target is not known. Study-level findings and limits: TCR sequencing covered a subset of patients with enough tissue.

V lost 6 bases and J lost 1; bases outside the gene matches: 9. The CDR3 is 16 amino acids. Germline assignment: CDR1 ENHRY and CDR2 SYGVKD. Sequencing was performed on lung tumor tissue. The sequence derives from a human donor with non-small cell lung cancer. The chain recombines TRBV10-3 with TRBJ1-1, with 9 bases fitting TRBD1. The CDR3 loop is CAISPGQGWRNTEAFF. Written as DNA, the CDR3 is TGTGCCATCAGCCCAGGACAGGGGTGGAGGAACACTGAAGCTTTCTTT.